This T cell receptor beta chain originates from a study of T cell repertoires in cytomegalovirus infection. Study details: Recently identified HLA-C-restricted CMV epitopes and well-studied HLA-B-restricted CMV epitopes were used by the study. CMV infection and matching HLA type were both indicated by public TCR beta signatures. Study-level findings and limits: Dominant in the ex vivo response were TCR beta clonotypes restricted by HLA-C and specific for CMV.

In TCRdb, the reads were re-called with MiXCR into one record per CDR3 protein. The top ten clones hold roughly 13% of a sample with approximately 390,000 distinct CDR3 sequences, about 32% of them seen once. In regard to this clonotype: The antigen remains unidentified.

CDR1 is SGHNT and CDR2 is YENEEA in the germline V gene. The CDR3 is 13 residues long. The V end was cut by 7 bases, the J end by 4 bases, with 10 bases between. The sequenced sample was cultured PBMCs, obtained from culture after CMV antigen stimulation. This chain uses TRBV11-3 with TRBJ2-2, with D possibly matching TRBD2 (6 bases). The TCR originated in a human donor in good health (CMV status not recorded). Some clones in this sample may be carry-over from other donors' samples. CDR3 residues: CASTLSGTGELFF. The CDR3 coding sequence is TGTGCCAGCACCCTTAGCGGCACCGGGGAGCTGTTTTTT. The whole variable domain, filled in from reference TRBV11-3 and TRBJ2-2, reads EAGVVQSPRYKIIEKKQPVAFWCNPISGHNTLYWYLQNLGQGPELLIRYENEEAVDDSQLPKDRFSAERLKGVDSTLKIQPAELGDSAVYLCASTLSGTGELFFGEGSRLTVL.